The T cell receptor (beta chain) described here comes from a study of CD4 and CD8 cells across lung adenocarcinoma regions. MiXCR, applied by TCRdb to the PCR reads, yields one record per CDR3 protein. The repertoire holds 21,000 or so distinct CDR3 sequences, about 54% seen once, with approximately 26% in the top ten. The CDR3 covers 15 residues. Germline V gene data show CDR1 as SGDLS and CDR2 as YYNGEE. J was trimmed by 5 bases and V by 3 bases; bases with no gene match: 6. The patients had localized lung adenocarcinoma, a non-small cell subtype. This TCR derives from a female donor with lung adenocarcinoma. The CD4 and CD8 labels of this study may be unreliable. The chain combines TRBV9 with TRBJ2-1; 9 nucleotides align to TRBD2. Sequenced: CD8+ T cells from the center of a lung tumor. CDR3 loop: CASSGRSGRDNEQFF. The CDR3 bases are TGTGCCAGCAGCGGACGTAGCGGGAGAGACAATGAGCAGTTCTTC.